Each of the 28 T cell receptor beta chains below was sequenced from the same sample in a study of blood T cell repertoires in COVID-19 (dated by TCRdb to the early 2020s). Receptor libraries were prepared by the immunoSEQ multiplex PCR assay. Held by TCRdb, this immuneACCESS table contains in-frame sequences only and omits some clones. Under half of the omission traces to an unresolved V gene where checked; the cause of the rest is unknown. The sample table records around 180,000 clones; roughly 79% of these occur just once. In total, the top ten clones hold around 12% of the sample. Input material: peripheral blood. Source of these receptors: an elderly woman with COVID-19, enrolled during active disease.

J is TRBJ1-1 and V is TRBV7-9; D call uncertain. CDR1 is SEHNR and CDR2 is FQNEAQ in the germline V gene (reference sequence). The CDR3 is 12 residues long. With 5 bases removed from V and 11 bases from J, the gap between germline ends came to 15 bases. The CDR3 coding sequence is TGTGCCAGCAGCCCCCCCATGGAGGAGGCTTTCTTT. This encodes CASSPPMEEAFF.

The chain is built from TRBV2 and TRBJ2-5; D unresolved. Trimming removed 2 bases from V and 5 bases from J, with 9 bases in between. This CDR3 is built from 13 residues. Germline V gene lookup returns CDR1 SNHLY and CDR2 FYNNEI. Here the CDR3 DNA reads TGTGCCAGCAGTGAACAGCTAGAGGAGACCCAGTACTTC. It encodes CASSEQLEETQYF.

The chain employs TRBV6-5 and TRBJ1-4, with D possibly TRBD1 on 6 matching bases. The germline V gene encodes CDR1 MNHEY and CDR2 SVGAGI. The length of the CDR3 is 13 residues. The V and J ends lost 6 bases and 8 bases respectively, with 13 bases between them. The CDR3 DNA sequence: TGTGCCAGCAGGCCTACAGGGATCGAAAAACTGTTTTTT. The encoded protein is CASRPTGIEKLFF.

This rearrangement joins TRBV7-9 to TRBJ2-5; tentatively, D is TRBD2 (7 bases). This CDR3 is built from 16 residues. Trimming removed 5 bases at V and 7 bases at J, with 23 bases between. CDR1 is SEHNR, CDR2 FQNEAQ, per germline (reference sequence). CDR3 loop: CASSTPTGQWGGTQYF. The CDR3 coding sequence is TGTGCCAGCAGCACCCCCACCGGACAGTGGGGGGGGACCCAGTACTTC.

The J gene is TRBJ1-2, the V gene TRBV2, with 7 positions matching TRBD1. The ends lost 6 bases at V and 4 bases at J; junction bases unmatched: 11. Germline CDR1 is SNHLY and CDR2 is FYNNEI. The CDR3 is 15 amino acids. The CDR3 is CASRKRTNRGYGYTF. In nucleotides, the CDR3 is TGTGCCAGCAGGAAACGGACTAACAGGGGCTATGGCTACACCTTC.

A few counts support this clone. The chain employs TRBV5-1 and TRBJ1-2; D remains unclear. The CDR3 is 15 amino acids. V lost 1 base to trimming and J lost 0 bases, with 10 bases between them. Germline values: CDR1 SGHRS, CDR2 YFSETQ. CDR3 nucleotides: TGCGCCAGCAGCTTGTCGGGAGGCGCTAACTATGGCTACACCTTC. Its protein is CASSLSGGANYGYTF.

V gene TRBV5-1 combines with J gene TRBJ2-1; TRBD2 matches 13 bases. Germline CDR1 is SGHRS and CDR2 is YFSETQ. J gave up 2 bases and V 0 bases, and 11 bases lay outside the gene matches. The CDR3 covers 20 residues. As DNA, the CDR3 is TGCGCCAGCAGCTTGGCGGGGACTAGCGGGGACCCGCTACCCTACAATGAGCAGTTCTTC. It encodes CASSLAGTSGDPLPYNEQFF.

This chain uses TRBV4-1 with TRBJ1-2; TRBD1 matches at 7 bases. Germline V CDR1 and CDR2: MGHRA, YSYEKL. V dropped 4 bases and J dropped 3; count of bases not matched to a gene: 8. The CDR3 is made up of 15 amino acids. For the CDR3, the DNA is TGCGCCAGCAGCCCGGGACAGACCCTTTACTATGGCTACACCTTC. This encodes CASSPGQTLYYGYTF.

This chain joins TRBV4-2 and TRBJ1-2; 7 nucleotides line up with TRBD1. The germline V gene encodes CDR1 LGHNA and CDR2 YNFKEQ. The CDR3 contains 13 residues. The J segment lost 8 bases and the V segment lost 4 bases, leaving 7 bases of the junction unmatched. The CDR3 region has the DNA TGTGCCAGCAGCCGAAACAGGGGTAACGGCTACACCTTC. Amino acid sequence: CASSRNRGNGYTF.

The J gene is TRBJ1-1, the V gene TRBV7-9, with D uncertain. Germline V lookup: CDR1 SEHNR, CDR2 FQNEAQ (reference sequence). V was trimmed by 5 bases and J by 8 bases, leaving 15 bases between them. This CDR3 spans 13 amino acids. The CDR3 here is CASSGRSVAEAFF. CDR3 DNA sequence: TGTGCCAGCAGCGGGAGATCGGTAGCCGAAGCTTTCTTT.

The chain employs TRBV2 and TRBJ1-1, with 7 bases aligning to TRBD1. Germline V gives CDR1 SNHLY, CDR2 FYNNEI. The CDR3 extends over 16 amino acids. The V gene end was trimmed by 5 bases and the J gene end by 0 bases; junction bases not matched to a gene: 9. CDR3 sequence: CASSKNRGEMNTEAFF. The CDR3 nucleotides are TGTGCCAGCAGTAAAAACAGGGGCGAGATGAACACTGAAGCTTTCTTT.

This sequence joins TRBV6-5 and TRBJ1-2; D is possibly TRBD1 (6 bases). Trimming shortened V by 0 bases and J by 6 bases, and 17 bases separated the two germline ends. CDR3 length: 16 residues. Germline lookup yields CDR1 MNHEY and CDR2 SVGAGI. CDR3: CASSYSVDRIGNGYTF. The CDR3 DNA follows: TGTGCCAGCAGTTACTCGGTCGACAGGATAGGAAATGGCTACACCTTC.

The rearrangement joins TRBV5-6 to TRBJ1-6, with D perhaps matching TRBD1 (5 bases). CDR3 length: 13 amino acids. Deletions cut 1 base from V and 8 bases from J, with 7 bases between. CDR1 and CDR2 (germline): SGHDT, YYEEEE. CDR3 DNA: TGTGCCAGCAGCTTGACAGGTTATTCACCCCTCCACTTT. This sequence encodes CASSLTGYSPLHF.

The rearrangement uses TRBV7-9 and TRBJ1-4, with 8 bases that match TRBD1. The CDR3 covers 12 residues. The V gene's germline CDR1 is SEHNR and CDR2 FQNEAQ (reference sequence). The trim removed 5 bases at V and 10 bases at J, leaving 3 bases unmatched. In nucleotides, the CDR3 is TGTGCCAGCAGCCAGGACAGGGTAAAACTGTTTTTT. Protein product: CASSQDRVKLFF.

This clone was found a few times. The CDR3: CASRLTSGRAGEQYF. CDR3 DNA sequence: TGTGCCAGCAGATTGACTAGCGGGAGGGCGGGTGAGCAGTACTTC. The chain employs TRBV2 and TRBJ2-7, with TRBD2 identical over 14 bases. The trim removed 6 bases at V and 7 bases at J, leaving 8 bases unmatched. The germline V gene has CDR1 SNHLY and CDR2 FYNNEI. The CDR3 is 15 residues long.

The rearrangement joins TRBV20-1 to TRBJ1-2; 10 nucleotides line up with TRBD1. The CDR3 covers 14 residues. Unmatched junction bases numbered 10, after V lost 3 bases and J lost 9 bases. Germline lookup yields CDR1 DFQATT and CDR2 SNEGSKA (reference sequence). CDR3 coding DNA: TGCAGTGCTAGTAGACAGGGGGCTATGAGGAGCTACACCTTC. Translating it yields CSASRQGAMRSYTF.

The CDR3 spells CASSLALAALADTQYF. The DNA of the CDR3 is TGTGCCAGCAGCTTAGCCTTAGCGGCCCTCGCGGATACGCAGTATTTT. V and J are TRBV7-6 and TRBJ2-3, with D perhaps matching TRBD2 (6 bases). This CDR3 comprises 16 residues. CDR1 SGHVS and CDR2 FNYEAQ come from the germline V gene. The germline V and J ends were trimmed by 0 bases and 6 bases, with 16 bases remaining between them.

This sequence joins TRBV19 and TRBJ1-3; maybe TRBD1 (6 bases). Looked up from germline, CDR1 is LNHDA and CDR2 is SQIVND (reference sequence). The CDR3 runs 15 residues. The V gene lost 3 bases and the J gene lost 3 bases, with 12 bases spanning the gap. The CDR3 spells CASSIWGQFGNTIYF. The CDR3 DNA reads TGTGCCAGTAGTATCTGGGGGCAGTTTGGAAACACCATATATTTT.

The DNA of the CDR3 is TGTGCCAGCAGCATACACAGGGAAAAACTGTTTTTT. The encoded protein is CASSIHREKLFF. V is TRBV13 and J is TRBJ1-4; D is possibly TRBD1 (5 bases). This CDR3 contains 12 residues. The V end lost 5 bases, the J end lost 8 bases, and 9 bases lay between the germline ends. Germline CDR1 PRHDT, CDR2 FYEKMQ (reference sequence).

The CDR3 nucleotides are TGCGCCAGCAGCCAAGATGGGACAGGGAATGGCTACACCTTC. It specifies CASSQDGTGNGYTF. V usage is TRBV4-3 and J usage is TRBJ1-2; 9 bases agree with TRBD1. This CDR3 region has 14 residues. V trimming: 0 bases; J trimming: 6 bases; junction bases outside the gene matches: 2. Germline lookup yields CDR1 LGHNA and CDR2 YSLEER.

The chain employs TRBV7-6 and TRBJ2-7; D call uncertain. Germline values: CDR1 SGHVS, CDR2 FNYEAQ. The CDR3 contains 11 residues. V was pared by 4 bases and J by 5 bases, with 6 bases between. In DNA form, the CDR3 reads TGTGCCAGCAGCTCCCTAAACGAGCAGTACTTC. Encoded protein: CASSSLNEQYF.

The J gene is TRBJ2-7, the V gene TRBV7-9, with D possibly TRBD1 on 7 matching bases. The ends were cut back, 5 bases at V and 1 base at J, with 15 bases in the middle. This CDR3 is 15 amino acids long. The germline V gene encodes CDR1 SEHNR and CDR2 FQNEAQ (reference sequence). CDR3 protein: CASSARDSISYEQYF. The DNA for the CDR3 is TGTGCCAGCAGCGCGCGGGACAGTATTTCCTACGAGCAGTACTTC.

V and J are TRBV14 and TRBJ1-1, with a tentative D call TRBD1 (6 bases). V lost 2 bases to trimming and J lost 8 bases, with 12 bases between them. Germline V lookup: CDR1 SGHDN, CDR2 FVKESK. The CDR3 has 13 amino acids. The CDR3 nucleotides are TGTGCCAGCAGCCAAACAGGGATGTTAGAAGCTTTCTTT. Encoded protein: CASSQTGMLEAFF.

The gene calls are TRBV5-1 and TRBJ1-2; no reliable D call. Trimming took 7 bases from V and 7 from J, leaving 14 bases between them. Germline-derived CDR1 and CDR2 are SGHRS and YFSETQ. The CDR3 is 12 amino acids. CDR3 nucleotides: TGCGCCAGCTTCGGGGTCCGCGGTGGCTACACCTTC. Protein product: CASFGVRGGYTF.

CDR3 in DNA: TGTGCCAGCAGTACATCGGGACACCCCAATCAGCCCCAGCATTTT. Encoded protein: CASSTSGHPNQPQHF. The V gene is TRBV6-6, the J gene TRBJ1-5, with a weak D call TRBD1 (6 bases). The CDR3 length is 15 residues. Trimming took 5 bases from V and 3 from J, leaving 14 bases between them. Germline V lookup: CDR1 MNHNY, CDR2 SVGAGI (reference sequence).

The gene calls are TRBV6-5 and TRBJ2-7; weak D call: TRBD2 (6 bases). The V end was cut by 3 bases, the J end by 0 bases, with 12 bases between. This CDR3 contains 15 residues. Germline loops: CDR1 MNHEY, CDR2 SVGAGI. Here the CDR3 reads CASSYYAGISYEQYF. DNA for the CDR3: TGTGCCAGCAGTTATTACGCGGGAATCTCCTACGAGCAGTACTTC.

The chain employs TRBV24-1 and TRBJ1-5, with 11 bases fitting TRBD1. V was pared by 4 bases and J by 7 bases, with 2 bases of the junction left unmatched. The CDR3 extends over 14 amino acids. CDR1 KGHDR and CDR2 SFDVKD come from the germline V gene. The CDR3 reads CATSEGQGEQPQHF. CDR3 DNA sequence: TGTGCCACCAGTGAGGGACAGGGGGAACAGCCCCAGCATTTT.

This chain joins TRBV6-2 or TRBV6-3 and TRBJ1-1; tentatively, D is TRBD1 (5 bases). V lost 5 bases and J lost 5, with 21 bases in between. CDR1 MNHEY and CDR2 SVGEGT come from the germline V gene. The length of the CDR3 is 16 residues. The CDR3 nucleotides are TGTGCCAGCAGTACCCTGGGGGGTAGGAGAGGAACTGAAGCTTTCTTT. It yields the protein CASSTLGGRRGTEAFF.